This is a list of T cell receptor beta chains from one sample in a study of blood T cell repertoires in COVID-19. The repertoire was sequenced with immunoSEQ multiplex PCR; TCRdb's copy has only in-frame clones and lacks some. The data show about 140,000 clones, with 84% seen just once and around 8% held by the top ten. What was sequenced was peripheral blood. Receptors originate from a human donor in a cohort sampled during active COVID-19. The CDR3 runs from the conserved cysteine through the conserved F or W. Fields, in order: D gene, V gene, clone size, J gene, CDR3 protein, CDR3 DNA. A D gene is named only where the DNA matches it firmly. Clone size appears in some rows only: once, few, many, or a class for an expanded clone.

d_gene: TRBD1
v_gene: TRBV5-1
abundance: NA
j_gene: TRBJ1-2
CDR3aa: CASSLGKGGDGYTF
CDR3nt: TGCGCCAGCAGCTTAGGAAAAGGGGGCGATGGCTACACCTTC

d_gene: TRBD1
v_gene: TRBV28
abundance: NA
j_gene: TRBJ1-4
CDR3aa: CASSLQGNNEKLFF
CDR3nt: TGTGCCAGCAGCCTACAGGGGAATAATGAAAAACTGTTTTTT

d_gene: NA
v_gene: TRBV27
abundance: few
j_gene: TRBJ2-4
CDR3aa: CASRGQGQNIQYF
CDR3nt: TGTGCCAGCAGGGGGCAGGGTCAAAACATTCAGTACTTC

d_gene: TRBD1
v_gene: TRBV19
abundance: NA
j_gene: TRBJ1-1
CDR3aa: CASSIRGKTGGNTEAFF
CDR3nt: TGTGCCAGTAGTATCAGGGGAAAAACAGGGGGGAACACTGAAGCTTTCTTT

d_gene: NA
v_gene: TRBV20-1
abundance: few
j_gene: TRBJ1-1
CDR3aa: CSARTGAEAFF
CDR3nt: TGCAGTGCTAGGACAGGTGCTGAAGCTTTCTTT

d_gene: TRBD1
v_gene: TRBV28
abundance: NA
j_gene: TRBJ1-6
CDR3aa: CASSVGQGTNSPLHF
CDR3nt: TGTGCCAGCAGTGTTGGACAGGGTACGAATTCACCCCTCCACTTT

d_gene: TRBD1
v_gene: TRBV2
abundance: NA
j_gene: TRBJ2-4
CDR3aa: CASRTRDRAKNIQYF
CDR3nt: TGTGCCAGCAGGACAAGGGACAGAGCCAAAAACATTCAGTACTTC

d_gene: TRBD1
v_gene: TRBV18
abundance: NA
j_gene: TRBJ2-1
CDR3aa: CASSHGQGENEQFF
CDR3nt: TGTGCCAGCTCACATGGACAGGGAGAGAATGAGCAGTTCTTC

d_gene: NA
v_gene: TRBV27
abundance: once
j_gene: TRBJ2-5
CDR3aa: CASSLGGSWRSETQYF
CDR3nt: TGTGCCAGCAGTTTAGGGGGCAGCTGGAGATCGGAGACCCAGTACTTC

d_gene: TRBD1
v_gene: TRBV5-1
abundance: NA
j_gene: TRBJ1-1
CDR3aa: CASSGGTGGVLNTEAFF
CDR3nt: TGCGCCAGCAGCGGCGGGACAGGGGGCGTCTTGAACACTGAAGCTTTCTTT

d_gene: NA
v_gene: TRBV5-1
abundance: NA
j_gene: TRBJ2-3
CDR3aa: CASSSIAGTDTQYF
CDR3nt: TGCGCCAGCAGCTCGATAGCGGGCACAGATACGCAGTATTTT

d_gene: NA
v_gene: TRBV11-2
abundance: once
j_gene: TRBJ2-7
CDR3aa: CASSFTGLADEQYF
CDR3nt: TGTGCCAGCAGTTTTACAGGGTTGGCGGACGAGCAGTACTTC

d_gene: NA
v_gene: TRBV1
abundance: NA
j_gene: TRBJ2-5
CDR3aa: CTSSSRLAGQKETQYF
CDR3nt: TGCACCAGCAGCTCGCGGCTAGCGGGGCAAAAAGAGACCCAGTACTTC

d_gene: NA
v_gene: TRBV12-3/TRBV12-4
abundance: NA
j_gene: TRBJ2-3
CDR3aa: CASSPGDTQYF
CDR3nt: TGTGCCAGCAGCCCTGGCGATACGCAGTATTTT

d_gene: NA
v_gene: TRBV10-3
abundance: NA
j_gene: TRBJ1-1
CDR3aa: CAISVEGMRTEAFF
CDR3nt: TGTGCCATCAGTGTCGAGGGCATGAGGACTGAAGCTTTCTTT

d_gene: NA
v_gene: TRBV19
abundance: NA
j_gene: TRBJ1-4
CDR3aa: CASTPSPSYEKLFF
CDR3nt: TGTGCCAGTACCCCCTCCCCCAGTTATGAAAAACTGTTTTTT

d_gene: TRBD1
v_gene: TRBV19
abundance: NA
j_gene: TRBJ1-5
CDR3aa: CASKGQGINQPQHF
CDR3nt: TGTGCCAGTAAAGGACAGGGGATTAATCAGCCCCAGCATTTT

d_gene: NA
v_gene: TRBV28
abundance: once
j_gene: TRBJ2-7
CDR3aa: CASSLSGGSYEQYF
CDR3nt: TGTGCCAGCAGTTTATCAGGGGGGAGCTACGAGCAGTACTTC

d_gene: NA
v_gene: TRBV9
abundance: NA
j_gene: TRBJ2-7
CDR3aa: CASSVDGSDYEQYF
CDR3nt: TGTGCCAGCAGCGTAGACGGGTCAGATTACGAGCAGTACTTC